The 3 T cell receptor beta chains reported below all come from one sample, sequenced in a study of post-analysis software for immune sequencing data. The study, taken as a whole, reports: There were five TRBV segments more frequent in patients than controls, and TRBV5-6, TRBV5-1 and TRBV20-1 were among them.

Unique molecular identifiers were carried by the TCR beta cDNA libraries. TCRdb ran MiXCR on the PCR reads and lists one entry per CDR3 protein. The top ten clones hold around 1.7% of a sample with more than 450,000 distinct CDR3 sequences, roughly 45% of them seen once. Their recognized antigens are unknown. Sequencing was done on a sample of blood. Source of these receptors: a girl aged 10-17 years with multiple sclerosis.

The chain recombines TRBV7-9 with TRBJ2-1; D is unresolved. The CDR3 consists of 15 residues. V was shortened by 1 base and J by 3 bases, with 10 bases between the two germline ends. In germline, CDR1 is SEHNR, CDR2 FQNEAQ (reference sequence). In nucleotides, the CDR3 is TGTGCCAGCAGCTTAGTGATCGGCAGCTACAATGAGCAGTTCTTC. Translating it yields CASSLVIGSYNEQFF.

This clonotype was observed a few times. The rearrangement links TRBV20-1 to TRBJ2-1, with 12 bases matching TRBD2. The ends lost 0 bases at V and 6 bases at J; junction bases unmatched: 6. This CDR3 spans 16 amino acids. Germline assignment: CDR1 DFQATT and CDR2 SNEGSKA (reference sequence). CDR3 loop: CSARDQTSGRLNEQFF. The DNA for the CDR3 is TGCAGTGCTAGAGACCAAACTAGCGGGAGGCTCAATGAGCAGTTCTTC.

This clonotype was detected ten times or more. This rearrangement joins TRBV12-3 or TRBV12-4 to TRBJ2-3; D is unresolved. The CDR3 runs to 13 residues. The V end was cut by 6 bases, the J end by 1 base, with 8 bases between. The chain's CDR3 is CASSFRGTDTQYF. The CDR3, as DNA: TGTGCCAGCAGCTTCCGGGGCACAGATACGCAGTATTTT.